This T cell receptor beta chain was observed in a study of T cells in Graves' hyperthyroidism and ophthalmopathy. This clonotype came up many times. Regions amplified from RNA transcripts were the TCR beta CDR3 regions. The HTBI primer set served for first-round RT-PCR of the TCR CDR3. TCRdb recomputed calls from the multiplex PCR reads with MiXCR, one row per CDR3 protein. Among 500,000 to 800,000 distinct CDR3 sequences listed, 45% were seen once. From germline, CDR1 is SEHNR and CDR2 FQNEAQ (reference sequence). The CDR3 runs to 15 residues. Trimming took off 0 bases at V and 0 bases at J, with 5 bases between the two ends.

The rearrangement uses TRBV7-9 and TRBJ1-4; D is unresolved. The specimen was peripheral blood or thyroid tissue (not recorded which). This TCR came from an adult man with Graves' disease, either hyperthyroidism or ophthalmopathy (not recorded which). Written as DNA, the CDR3 is TGTGCCAGCAGCTTAGCGGGGTCAACTAATGAAAAACTGTTTTTT. Its protein product is CASSLAGSTNEKLFF.